This T cell receptor (beta chain) was recorded in a study of T cells in Graves' hyperthyroidism and ophthalmopathy. Study details: Peripheral blood was taken when the disease was first diagnosed, before any treatment began.

Points from the study as a whole: The blood repertoire included most of the expanded thyroid clonotypes above 0.001.

Turning to this clonotype: Its cognate antigen is unknown.

Amplified TCR beta CDR3 regions derived from RNA transcripts. TCR CDR3 underwent first-round RT-PCR with the HTBI primer set. In TCRdb, the multiplex PCR reads were re-called with MiXCR into one record per CDR3 protein. Seen here are over 700,000 distinct CDR3 sequences, about two fifths observed once, and the top ten hold 8% to 9%. Those with hyperthyroidism were 18 to 65 years old, newly diagnosed, and ill for under 2 months. Sequencing was performed on blood. The receptor comes from a young man with Graves' hyperthyroidism.

The CDR3 sequence is CAGGGETQYF. For the CDR3, the DNA is TGTGCCGGAGGGGGCGAGACCCAGTACTTC. The rearrangement uses TRBV7-9 and TRBJ2-5; perhaps TRBD1 as D (7 bases). The CDR3 covers 10 residues. V was cut by 11 bases and J by 5 bases, with 9 bases left in between. CDR1 is SEHNR and CDR2 is FQNEAQ in the germline V gene (reference sequence). The variable domain in full, with the rest retrieved from reference TRBV7-9 and TRBJ2-5, is DTGVSQNPRHKITKRGQNVTFRCDPISEHNRLYWYRQTLGQGPEFLTYFQNEAQLEKSRLLSDRFSAERPKGSFSTLEIQRTEQGDSAMYLCAGGGETQYFGPGTRLLVL.